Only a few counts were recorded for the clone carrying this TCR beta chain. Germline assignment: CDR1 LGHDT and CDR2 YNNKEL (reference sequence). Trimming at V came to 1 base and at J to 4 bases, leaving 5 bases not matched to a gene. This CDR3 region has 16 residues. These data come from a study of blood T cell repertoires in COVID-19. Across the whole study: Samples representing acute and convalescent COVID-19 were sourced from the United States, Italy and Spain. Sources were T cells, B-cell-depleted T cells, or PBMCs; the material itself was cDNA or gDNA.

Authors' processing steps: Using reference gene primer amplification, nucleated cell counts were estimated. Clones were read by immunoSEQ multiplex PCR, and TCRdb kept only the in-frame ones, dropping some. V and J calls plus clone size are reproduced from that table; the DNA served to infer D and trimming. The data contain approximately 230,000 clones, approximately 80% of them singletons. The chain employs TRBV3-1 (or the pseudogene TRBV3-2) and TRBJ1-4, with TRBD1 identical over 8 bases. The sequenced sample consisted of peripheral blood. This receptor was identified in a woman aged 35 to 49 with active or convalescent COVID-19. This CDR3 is CASSQGAGGNNEKLFF. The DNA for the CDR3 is TGTGCCAGCAGCCAAGGCGCAGGGGGCAATAATGAAAAACTGTTTTTT.